This T cell receptor beta chain is from a study of cytomegalovirus exposure and HLA in healthy donors. General study points: TRBV6-2, TRBV6-3 and other indistinguishable V segments were excluded.

This clone was counted once. No antigen is known for it. The PCR ran on 60 Vbeta and 13 Jbeta primers. The data were produced by immunoSEQ multiplex PCR, yet TCRdb's version contains in-frame clones alone and is incomplete. The sample has 250,000 to 350,000 clones; about 80% are singletons. Trimming took off 4 bases at V and 3 bases at J, with 8 bases between the two ends. Germline assignment: CDR1 SGHRS and CDR2 YFSETQ. The CDR3 consists of 12 residues. The sequenced material came from PBMCs. The TCR sequence derives from a girl aged 2 to 10 in good health and CMV-seronegative. V gene TRBV5-1 combines with J gene TRBJ2-7, with a weak D call TRBD2 (6 bases). CDR3: CASSPGGYEQYF. CDR3 sequence (DNA): TGCGCCAGCAGCCCCGGGGGCTACGAGCAGTACTTC.